The 2 T cell receptor beta chains below were found in one sample sequenced in a study of glioma-infiltrating T cells. Using RNA template, CDR3s of TCR alpha and beta were amplified with iRepertoire arm-PCR. TCRdb used MiXCR to reprocess the multiplex PCR reads, holding one entry per CDR3 protein. This repertoire shows 6,000 or so distinct CDR3 sequences, over 25% found once; its top ten account for roughly an eighth. Sequencing used glioma tissue, nonneoplastic brain tissue, or PBMCs (not recorded which). These receptors all stem from a human donor with low-grade glioma or glioblastoma, undergoing nonglioma brain surgery, or in good health (not recorded which).

This clonotype ranks as medium-sized. V usage is TRBV28 and J usage is TRBJ1-5; D not resolved. The CDR3 spans 13 residues. Germline V CDR1 and CDR2: MDHEN, SYDVKM. V was shortened by 7 bases and J by 9 bases, with 16 bases between the two germline ends. CDR3 nucleotide sequence: TGTGCCAGCAATCTCAAGGCGCGGAGGCCCCAGCATTTT. Translated: CASNLKARRPQHF.

This sequence joins TRBV28 and TRBJ1-5, with D uncertain. Trimming removed 2 bases from V and 9 bases from J, with 17 bases in between. The CDR3 is made up of 15 amino acids. Germline V lookup: CDR1 MDHEN, CDR2 SYDVKM. The CDR3 loop is CASSLAVRPLGPQHF. CDR3 bases: TGTGCCAGCAGTTTAGCAGTAAGGCCCCTGGGGCCCCAGCATTTT.